This TCR beta chain was profiled in a study of T cells after posttransplantation cyclophosphamide (TCRdb year 2016). About the investigation overall: Using TRB sequencing, the study followed how the T cell repertoire rebuilt after myeloablative bone marrow transplantation with posttransplantation cyclophosphamide given as GVHD prophylaxis. In 3 patients, up to about 3 additional blood samples taken between 2 and 5.2 years after transplant also underwent TRB sequencing, as did pretransplant blood from 4 patients. Public TRB sequences were queried against a database of over 3,000 sequences associated with responses to pathogens, tumor antigens, self-antigens and alloantigens. Antigen receptor sequencing covered samples from roughly 35 PTCy-treated patients and some 15 of their related bone marrow donors. Blood from every one of the 30 to 40 PTCy patients who had 1-year posttransplant specimens underwent TRB sequencing. Because TRA and TRB clonality correlated tightly in under ten samples, the subsequent TCR analyses were limited to TRB only. Points the paper makes about the study in general: Across 45 patients, recipient CMV seropositivity and CMV reactivation were highly associated with TRB clonality; PTCy diversity was similar to CNI/methotrexate controls. Donor-recipient similarity was low at 1-2 months but rose over the first year, and later blood repertoires were often dominated by donor CD8+ memory clones. The TRB repertoires of T cells infiltrating skin or the GI tract showed only limited overlap with the TRB repertoires found in blood.

In regard to this clone: Its antigen target is currently unknown. Within one base of it there is no much larger clone, and no base qualities were kept.

On the day of marrow donation, related bone marrow donors gave peripheral blood samples. Peripheral blood and bone marrow mononuclear cells were isolated by Ficoll-Hypaque density centrifugation and cryopreserved. V gives up 0 bases and J gives up 4 bases, and the segment between their germline ends measures 4 bases. The germline V gene gives CDR1 as SGHDT and CDR2 as YYEEEE. Its CDR3 holds 12 amino acids, cysteine through phenylalanine. Of all the DNA, just the CDR3 is kept, 36 bases in frame from base 1. Genomic DNA was used for TRB sequencing, which was performed with the immunoSEQ assay at survey resolution or with the hsTCRB kit. As for the original processing: The immunoSEQ software handled the initial read processing, while the LymphoSeq R package was used for the repertoire analyses. Clonality was computed as 1 minus normalized Shannon entropy; Gini coefficient was also calculated for each TRB dataset. Phenotypes of unsorted samples were inferred by mapping TRB sequences from sorted subsets of the recipient or donor onto unsorted samples of the same recipient. Drawn from immuneACCESS, this table holds only the in-frame rearrangements with V and J called that TCRdb kept. Clones are partly lost; checked studies trace under half to an unresolved V gene and leave the rest unexplained. V and J calls and clone size come straight from that table; D and trimming were deduced from the DNA. A total of 66,000 or so clones appear in this sample, 85% to 95% of them only once. Roughly 3% of the sample lies in the top ten.

This clonotype originated in a woman in her thirties in good health and a related stem cell transplant donor. The sequence links TRBV5-6 to TRBJ1-2, with no confident D gene call. Sample: PBMCs. The nucleotides are TGTGCCAGCAGCTTGGATGGCTATGGCTACACCTTC. This gives the protein CASSLDGYGYTF.